This T cell receptor beta chain was recovered during a study of blood T cell repertoires in COVID-19. Per the original data handling: Scientists estimated how many nucleated cells there were by amplifying reference gene primers. Produced via immunoSEQ multiplex PCR; TCRdb's table is partial and in-frame only. The V and J calls and clone size are taken from that table; D and trimming were inferred from the DNA. The repertoire has some 46,000 clones, roughly 73% of them found once; the top ten carry about three fifths. The CDR3 sequence is 15 residues long. V lost 3 bases to trimming and J lost 0 bases, with 6 bases between them. Germline loops: CDR1 SNHLY, CDR2 FYNNEI.

This receptor was identified in a man older than 75 with acute or convalescent COVID-19. The sample consisted of peripheral blood. This rearrangement joins TRBV2 to TRBJ2-6; D not certain. CDR3 DNA sequence: TGTGCCAGCAGTGAGCAGTACTCTGGGGCCAACGTCCTGACTTTC. Translating gives CASSEQYSGANVLTF. The full variable domain, rest sourced from reference TRBV2 and TRBJ2-6, is EPEVTQTPSHQVTQMGQEVILRCVPISNHLYFYWYRQILGQKVEFLVSFYNNEISEKSEIFDDQFSVERPDGSNFTLKIRSTKLEDSAMYFCASSEQYSGANVLTFGAGSRLTVL.